What follows are 5 T cell receptor beta chains derived from one specimen sequenced in a study of blood T cell repertoires in COVID-19. The assay was immunoSEQ multiplex PCR, and TCRdb's table has in-frame clones only and misses some. The table shows around 300,000 clones, with about nine tenths occurring only once. The sample was peripheral blood. The receptors were sampled from a woman between 40 and 55 years old who had recovered from COVID-19.

This chain joins TRBV5-1 and TRBJ2-7, with a possible D match to TRBD2 (6 bases). Trimming pared 3 bases from V and 4 bases from J, leaving 11 bases between. The CDR3 runs to 13 residues. Germline V gene sequence: CDR1 SGHRS, CDR2 YFSETQ. CDR3 amino acids: CASSSPGVYEQYF. The CDR3 DNA reads TGCGCCAGCAGCTCTCCGGGGGTATACGAGCAGTACTTC. Full variable domain (rest looked up from reference TRBV5-1 and TRBJ2-7): KAGVTQTPRYLIKTRGQQVTLSCSPISGHRSVSWYQQTPGQGLQFLFEYFSETQRNKGNFPGRFSGRQFSNSRSEMNVSTLELGDSALYLCASSSPGVYEQYFGPGTRLTVT.

The chain recombines TRBV21-1 with TRBJ2-1; whether TRBD2, the table's D call, matches the DNA was not checked. TRBV21-1 is an annotated pseudogene. This CDR3 has 14 residues. In DNA form, the CDR3 reads TGTGCCAGCAGCACCCGGGGCTCCTACAATGAGCAGTTCTTC. Protein: CASSTRGSYNEQFF.

The chain links TRBV5-1 to TRBJ2-5; 11 positions agree with TRBD2. The CDR3 contains 16 residues. CDR1 and CDR2 from the germline V gene are SGHRS and YFSETQ. The trim removed 4 bases at V and 4 bases at J, leaving 9 bases unmatched. CDR3 DNA: TGCGCCAGCAGCCAGGGAAACCTAGCGGGAGGAGAGACCCAGTACTTC. Its protein product is CASSQGNLAGGETQYF.

The chain links TRBV7-9 to TRBJ1-1; the match to TRBD1 covers 9 bases. The length of the CDR3 is 13 residues. The ends lost 3 bases at V and 14 bases at J; junction bases unmatched: 10. Germline V CDR1 and CDR2: SEHNR, FQNEAQ (reference sequence). The CDR3 reads CASSLGGQGDLFF. CDR3 coding DNA: TGTGCCAGCAGCTTGGGGGGACAGGGCGATTTGTTCTTT.

The chain joins TRBV28 to TRBJ2-7, with a tentative D call TRBD2 (5 bases). This CDR3 contains 13 residues. The germline V gene has CDR1 MDHEN and CDR2 SYDVKM. V lost 5 bases and J 2 bases, leaving 10 bases between the germline ends. CDR3 protein: CASSEPGAYEQYF. In DNA form, the CDR3 reads TGTGCCAGCAGTGAACCCGGGGCCTACGAGCAGTACTTC.